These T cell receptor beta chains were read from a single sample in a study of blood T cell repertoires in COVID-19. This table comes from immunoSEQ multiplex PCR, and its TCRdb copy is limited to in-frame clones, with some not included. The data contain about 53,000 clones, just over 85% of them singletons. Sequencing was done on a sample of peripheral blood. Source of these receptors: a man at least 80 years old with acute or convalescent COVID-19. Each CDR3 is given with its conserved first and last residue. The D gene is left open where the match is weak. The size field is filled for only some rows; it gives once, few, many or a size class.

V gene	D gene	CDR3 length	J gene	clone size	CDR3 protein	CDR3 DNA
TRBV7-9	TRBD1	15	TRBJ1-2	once	CASSSITGGGYGYTF	TGTGCCAGCAGCTCAATAACAGGGGGCGGCTATGGCTACACCTTC
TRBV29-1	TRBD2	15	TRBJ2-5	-	CSAPLAGGIQETQYF	TGCAGCGCTCCCTTAGCGGGGGGGATCCAAGAGACCCAGTACTTC
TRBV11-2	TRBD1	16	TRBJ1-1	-	CASSLGQGAKNTEAFF	TGTGCCAGCAGCTTGGGACAGGGGGCAAAGAACACTGAAGCTTTCTTT
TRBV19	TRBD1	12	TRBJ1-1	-	CASSGGNTEAFF	TGTGCCAGCTCAGGGGGAAACACTGAAGCTTTCTTT
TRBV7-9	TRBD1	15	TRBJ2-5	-	CASSPRTGLQETQYF	TGTGCCAGCAGCCCGCGGACAGGCCTCCAAGAGACCCAGTACTTC
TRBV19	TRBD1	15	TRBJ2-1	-	CASSIIGTGDNEQFF	TGTGCCAGTAGTATTATCGGGACAGGGGACAATGAGCAGTTCTTC
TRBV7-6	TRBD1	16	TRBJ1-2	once	CASSLLSGGNIYGYTF	TGTGCCAGCAGCTTACTGTCAGGGGGCAATATCTATGGCTACACCTTC
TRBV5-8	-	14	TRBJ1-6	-	CASREGRHNSPLHF	TGTGCCAGCAGGGAGGGGAGGCATAATTCACCCCTCCACTTT
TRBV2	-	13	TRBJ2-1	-	CASSPRGSNEQFF	TGTGCCAGCAGTCCTCGTGGGAGCAATGAGCAGTTCTTC
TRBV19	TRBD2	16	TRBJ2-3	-	CASSLLAGGSTDTQYF	TGTGCCAGTAGCTTACTAGCGGGGGGGAGCACAGATACGCAGTATTTT
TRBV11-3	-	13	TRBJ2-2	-	CASSRHMSGELFF	TGTGCCAGCAGCCGACACATGTCCGGGGAGCTGTTTTTT
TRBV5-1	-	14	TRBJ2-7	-	CASSRGASVQRQYF	TGCGCCAGCAGCCGGGGGGCCTCGGTTCAACGGCAGTACTTC
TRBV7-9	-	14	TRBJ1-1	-	CASRRIQGNTEAFF	TGTGCCAGCAGACGTATTCAGGGGAACACTGAAGCTTTCTTT